This record concerns one T cell receptor beta chain sequence. Only in-frame clones appear in the TCRdb table, and some are missing; sequencing was by immunoSEQ multiplex PCR. The sample carries 50,000 to 75,000 clones, 80% to 90% recorded once. The CDR3 consists of 16 residues. The V segment lost 2 bases and the J segment 8 bases; nucleotides outside the gene matches: 11. CDR1 is SGHRS and CDR2 is YFSETQ in the germline V gene. The data derive from a study of OX40 agonist ivuxolimab in advanced cancers. The TCR sequence derives from an adult with an advanced solid tumor such as melanoma, head and neck, liver or kidney cancer. The chain joins TRBV5-1 to TRBJ2-5; 11 bases agree with TRBD2. This sample comprised CD4+ or CD8+ T cells sorted from blood, obtained in a trial of the OX40 agonist ivuxolimab. The CDR3 loop is CASSLTSGSPKRTQYF. The CDR3, as DNA: TGCGCCAGCAGCTTAACTAGCGGGAGTCCTAAGAGAACCCAGTACTTC.